One and the same sample provided the 20 T cell receptor beta chains below, sequenced in a study of lymphopenia after photon versus proton radiotherapy (dated by TCRdb to between 2019 and 2020). The library was prepared using the immunoSEQ multiplex PCR assay. Sourced from immuneACCESS, this table was stored by TCRdb with only in-frame sequences that have V and J called. A share of the clones is absent; for the studies checked, an unresolved V gene accounts for under half, and the remainder has no known explanation. Recorded for this sample are about 64,000 clones; about nine tenths of them occurred a single time. The ten largest clones add up to over 10% of the sample. Source: peripheral blood, taken from a patient treated with proton-based radiotherapy. These receptors were obtained from an elderly man with esophageal cancer.

This sequence joins TRBV2 and TRBJ2-7; 8 nucleotides line up with TRBD1. The CDR3 is made up of 15 amino acids. From germline, CDR1 is SNHLY and CDR2 FYNNEI. V lost 7 bases and J lost 6; bases outside the gene matches: 14. This CDR3 is CASTYSQGALGEQYF. CDR3 nucleotide sequence: TGTGCCAGCACCTATTCTCAGGGGGCGCTGGGCGAGCAGTACTTC.

This clone was seen a few times. The chain has TRBV6-6 and TRBJ2-5; possibly TRBD1 or TRBD2 for D (5 bases each). There are 15 residues in the CDR3. Germline V gene lookup returns CDR1 MNHNY and CDR2 SVGAGI (reference sequence). The V gene lost 0 bases and the J gene lost 4 bases, with 12 bases spanning the gap. The CDR3 loop is CASSYSRGVGETQYF. The CDR3 bases are TGTGCCAGCAGTTACTCGAGGGGAGTGGGAGAGACCCAGTACTTC.

The CDR3 spells CASSPSRGEGTGELFF. The CDR3 DNA follows: TGTGCCAGCAGCCCATCGCGGGGGGAGGGCACCGGGGAGCTGTTTTTT. This chain joins TRBV5-5 and TRBJ2-2; TRBD2 matches 8 bases. Trimming removed 4 bases from V and 4 bases from J; junction bases left unmatched: 9. CDR3 length: 16 amino acids. CDR1 is SGHKS, CDR2 YYEKEE, per germline (reference sequence).

This chain joins TRBV28 and TRBJ1-2, with 9 bases identical to TRBD1. V shed 4 bases and J 4 bases; nucleotides not matched to a gene: 4. There are 14 residues in the CDR3. Per the germline V gene, CDR1 is MDHEN and CDR2 is SYDVKM. The CDR3, as DNA: TGTGCCAGCAGTTCCGGGACAGGGTCCTATGGCTACACCTTC. Translation gives CASSSGTGSYGYTF.

This sequence joins TRBV2 and TRBJ2-2; tentative D call: TRBD2 (5 bases). This CDR3 has 14 residues. Germline V gene lookup returns CDR1 SNHLY and CDR2 FYNNEI. V dropped 7 bases and J dropped 4 bases, with 13 bases sitting between them. The CDR3: CASTTKRSTGELFF. DNA for the CDR3: TGTGCCAGCACCACCAAGCGGAGCACCGGGGAGCTGTTTTTT.

The rearrangement links TRBV4-1 to TRBJ2-1, with TRBD2 matching 8 bases. Germline assignment: CDR1 MGHRA and CDR2 YSYEKL. The CDR3 has 16 residues. The V gene end was trimmed by 3 bases and the J gene end by 4 bases; junction bases not matched to a gene: 8. CDR3 nucleotide sequence: TGCGCCAGCAGCCAGATTGGGACTAGTATGTACAATGAGCAGTTCTTC. Its translation: CASSQIGTSMYNEQFF.

In this sample, this clone turned up once. This sequence joins TRBV30 and TRBJ2-7; D is possibly TRBD1 (7 bases). In germline, CDR1 is GTSNPN, CDR2 SVGIG (reference sequence). V lost 7 bases and J 7 bases, leaving 23 bases between the germline ends. This CDR3 is built from 14 residues. CDR3 coding DNA: TGTGCCTCCCAGGGGGGAGGTCCCTCCTCTGAGCAGTACTTC. Translating it yields CASQGGGPSSEQYF.

This chain joins TRBV7-2 and TRBJ2-3; 7 bases are a match to TRBD2. The CDR3 runs to 16 residues. V was clipped by 6 bases and J by 0 bases; unmatched bases: 9. The germline gives CDR1 SGHTA, CDR2 FQGNSA. DNA for the CDR3: TGTGCCAGCAGGCGAGCTAGCGGATCTAGCACAGATACGCAGTATTTT. It yields the protein CASRRASGSSTDTQYF.

A word on this clone: Germline and junction disagree at one end, which may indicate a read error. The chain carries TRBV7-7 and TRBJ2-2; no definite D call. The CDR3 runs to 15 residues. From germline, CDR1 is SSHAT and CDR2 FNYEAQ (reference sequence). CDR3 bases: TGTGCTAGCAGCCGGACCGGGTCCAACACCGGGGAGCTGTTTTTT. It yields the protein CASSRTGSNTGELFF. Full variable domain (rest looked up from reference TRBV7-7 and TRBJ2-2): GAGVSQSPRYKVTKRGQDVTLRCDPISSHATLYWYQQALGQGPEFLTYFNYEAQPDKSGLPSDRFSAERPEGSISTLTIQRTEQRDSAMYRCASSRTGSNTGELFFGEGSRLTVL.

The V gene is TRBV6-1, the J gene TRBJ2-7; tentative D call: TRBD2 (5 bases). CDR1 is MNHNS and CDR2 is SASEGT in the germline V gene. This CDR3 has 15 residues. Trimming stripped 7 bases from V and 0 bases from J, with 16 bases between. The CDR3 nucleotides read TGTGCCAGCACCCTGGAGGTGTTCGCCTCCTACGAGCAGTACTTC. It encodes CASTLEVFASYEQYF.

The rearrangement joins TRBV28 to TRBJ2-7, with D hard to call. V was pared by 5 bases and J by 3 bases, with 8 bases between. Germline V gene sequence: CDR1 MDHEN, CDR2 SYDVKM. This CDR3 has 12 residues. The CDR3 here is CASSPDGYEQYF. CDR3 nucleotides: TGTGCCAGCAGTCCCGACGGCTACGAGCAGTACTTC.

The gene calls are TRBV18 and TRBJ2-7; 9 nucleotides match TRBD2. The CDR3 has 17 amino acids. Germline V gene data show CDR1 as KGHSH and CDR2 as LQKENI. The V and J ends lost 6 bases and 4 bases, in that order; junction bases with no gene match: 16. The CDR3 loop is CASSLQEPREGGYEQYF. The CDR3 DNA is TGTGCCAGCTCCCTCCAGGAACCGCGGGAGGGCGGGTACGAGCAGTACTTC.

V gene TRBV6-6 combines with J gene TRBJ2-7; D is possibly TRBD1 (7 bases). The CDR3 runs 15 residues. Germline CDR1 and CDR2: MNHNY and SVGAGI (reference sequence). V gave up 6 bases and J gave up 7 bases, with 22 bases separating them. The CDR3 DNA is TGTGCCAGCAGCCGCCAAGGACTGCCAGGGGGGGAGCAGTACTTC. Amino acid sequence: CASSRQGLPGGEQYF.

V and J are TRBV5-6 and TRBJ2-1, with 15 bases identical to TRBD2. Germline-derived CDR1 and CDR2 are SGHDT and YYEEEE. V dropped 7 bases and J dropped 9; count of bases not matched to a gene: 5. The CDR3 totals 14 residues. DNA of the CDR3: TGTGCCAGCTGCGGACTAGCGGGAGGGGGTGAGCAGTTCTTC. Its translation is CASCGLAGGGEQFF. The whole variable domain, filled in from reference TRBV5-6 and TRBJ2-1, reads DAGVTQSPTHLIKTRGQQVTLRCSPKSGHDTVSWYQQALGQGPQFIFQYYEEEERQRGNFPDRFSGHQFPNYSSELNVNALLLGDSALYLCASCGLAGGGEQFFGPGTRLTVL.

The chain carries TRBV18 and TRBJ1-6; D not certain. Germline lookup yields CDR1 KGHSH and CDR2 LQKENI. Between the trimmed V and J ends, which lost 4 bases and 8 bases, there was a span of 12 bases. The CDR3 loop spans 14 amino acids. CDR3 sequence reads: CASSQAGKDSPLHF. In DNA form, the CDR3 reads TGTGCCAGCTCACAGGCGGGGAAGGATTCACCCCTCCACTTT. The complete variable domain, with remaining parts taken from reference TRBV18 and TRBJ1-6, reads NAGVMQNPRHLVRRRGQEARLRCSPMKGHSHVYWYRQLPEEGLKFMVYLQKENIIDESGMPKERFSAEFPKEGPSILRIQQVVRGDSAAYFCASSQAGKDSPLHFGNGTRLTVT.

This sequence joins TRBV7-2 and TRBJ2-7; the D call may be TRBD1 or TRBD2 (6 bases each). Trimming removed 1 base at V and 3 bases at J, with 13 bases between. The CDR3 extends over 15 amino acids. In germline, CDR1 is SGHTA, CDR2 FQGNSA. CDR3 sequence: CASSLEGGTSYEQYF. Written as DNA, the CDR3 is TGTGCCAGCAGCTTAGAGGGGGGCACCAGCTACGAGCAGTACTTC.

This chain uses TRBV19 with TRBJ1-5, with D maybe TRBD1 (5 bases). Germline V CDR1 and CDR2: LNHDA, SQIVND (reference sequence). The V end was cut by 4 bases, the J end by 4 bases, with 8 bases between. CDR3 length: 13 amino acids. CDR3 protein: CASSTQGNQPQHF. The DNA for the CDR3 is TGTGCCAGTAGTACTCAGGGAAATCAGCCCCAGCATTTT. Filled out from reference TRBV19 and TRBJ1-5, the complete variable domain reads DGGITQSPKYLFRKEGQNVTLSCEQNLNHDAMYWYRQDPGQGLRLIYYSQIVNDFQKGDIAEGYSVSREKKESFPLTVTSAQKNPTAFYLCASSTQGNQPQHFGDGTRLSIL.

The gene calls are TRBV18 and TRBJ2-1, with 11 bases aligning to TRBD2. The trim removed 3 bases at V and 16 bases at J, leaving 2 bases unmatched. Germline V gene data show CDR1 as KGHSH and CDR2 as LQKENI. The length of the CDR3 is 11 residues. The CDR3 region has the DNA TGTGCCAGCTCACCGGGACTAGCGGTATTCTTC. Translated, it gives CASSPGLAVFF. Supplemented by reference TRBV18 and TRBJ2-1, the full variable domain reads NAGVMQNPRHLVRRRGQEARLRCSPMKGHSHVYWYRQLPEEGLKFMVYLQKENIIDESGMPKERFSAEFPKEGPSILRIQQVVRGDSAAYFCASSPGLAVFFGPGTRLTVL.

The chain links TRBV5-1 to TRBJ1-4, with 8 bases matching TRBD1. The germline V gene encodes CDR1 SGHRS and CDR2 YFSETQ. Trimming cost V 9 bases and J 2 bases; bases outside gene matches: 9. The CDR3 contains 15 residues. Written as DNA, the CDR3 is TGCGCCACCGCCCAGGGGGCGACGACTAATGAAAAACTGTTTTTT. Protein sequence: CATAQGATTNEKLFF.

The V call is TRBV6-6, the J call TRBJ1-5; a weak D match, TRBD1 (6 bases). The CDR3 length is 15 residues. Germline CDR1 is MNHNY and CDR2 is SVGAGI (reference sequence). V lost 6 bases to trimming and J lost 7 bases, with 19 bases between them. The CDR3 sequence: CASSRGQSRGQPQHF. The CDR3 DNA sequence: TGTGCCAGCAGCCGTGGACAGTCTCGGGGGCAGCCCCAGCATTTT.